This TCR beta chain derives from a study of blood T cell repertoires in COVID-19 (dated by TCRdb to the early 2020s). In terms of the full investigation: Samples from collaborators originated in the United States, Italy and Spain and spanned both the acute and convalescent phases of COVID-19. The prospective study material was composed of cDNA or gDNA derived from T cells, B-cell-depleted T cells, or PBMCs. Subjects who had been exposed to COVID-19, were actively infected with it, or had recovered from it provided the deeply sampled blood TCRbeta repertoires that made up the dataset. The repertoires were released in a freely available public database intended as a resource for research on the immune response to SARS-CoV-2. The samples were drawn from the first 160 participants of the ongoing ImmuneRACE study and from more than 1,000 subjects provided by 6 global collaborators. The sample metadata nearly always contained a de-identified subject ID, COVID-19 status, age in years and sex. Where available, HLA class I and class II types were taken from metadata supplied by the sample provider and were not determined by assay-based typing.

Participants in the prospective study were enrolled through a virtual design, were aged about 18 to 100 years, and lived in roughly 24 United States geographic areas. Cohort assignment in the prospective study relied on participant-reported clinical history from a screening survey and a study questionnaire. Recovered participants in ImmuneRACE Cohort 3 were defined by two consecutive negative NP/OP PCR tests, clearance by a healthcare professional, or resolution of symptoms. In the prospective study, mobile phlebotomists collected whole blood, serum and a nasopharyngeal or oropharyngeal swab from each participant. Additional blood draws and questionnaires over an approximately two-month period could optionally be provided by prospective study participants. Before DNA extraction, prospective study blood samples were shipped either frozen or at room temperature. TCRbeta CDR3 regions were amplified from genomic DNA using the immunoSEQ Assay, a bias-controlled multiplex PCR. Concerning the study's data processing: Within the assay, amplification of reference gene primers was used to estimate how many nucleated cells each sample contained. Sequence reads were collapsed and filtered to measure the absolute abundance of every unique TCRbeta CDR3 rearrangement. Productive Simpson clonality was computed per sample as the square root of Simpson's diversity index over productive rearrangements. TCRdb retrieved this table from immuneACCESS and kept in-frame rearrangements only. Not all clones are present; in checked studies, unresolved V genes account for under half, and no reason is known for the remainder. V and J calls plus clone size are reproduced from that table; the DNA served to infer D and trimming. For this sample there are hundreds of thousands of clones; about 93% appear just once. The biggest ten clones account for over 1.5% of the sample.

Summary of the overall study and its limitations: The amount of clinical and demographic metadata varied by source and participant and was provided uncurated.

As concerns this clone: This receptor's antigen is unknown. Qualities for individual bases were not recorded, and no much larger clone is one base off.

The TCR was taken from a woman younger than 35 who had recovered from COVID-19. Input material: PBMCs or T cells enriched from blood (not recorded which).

CDR3 reads: CASSITGGNSPLHF. The DNA is TGTGCCAGTAGTATTACAGGGGGAAATTCACCCCTCCACTTT. Recombination linked TRBV19 to TRBJ1-6; 8 junctional bases match TRBD1. The germline V end is reduced by 3 bases and the J end by 7 bases; junction bases left unmatched: 2. The CDR3 starts with the cysteine, ends with the phenylalanine, and has 14 residues. The retained sequence is limited to the CDR3, 42 bases, with the frame set at the first base. The CDR1 and CDR2 encoded by the germline V gene (reference sequence) are LNHDA and SQIVND.